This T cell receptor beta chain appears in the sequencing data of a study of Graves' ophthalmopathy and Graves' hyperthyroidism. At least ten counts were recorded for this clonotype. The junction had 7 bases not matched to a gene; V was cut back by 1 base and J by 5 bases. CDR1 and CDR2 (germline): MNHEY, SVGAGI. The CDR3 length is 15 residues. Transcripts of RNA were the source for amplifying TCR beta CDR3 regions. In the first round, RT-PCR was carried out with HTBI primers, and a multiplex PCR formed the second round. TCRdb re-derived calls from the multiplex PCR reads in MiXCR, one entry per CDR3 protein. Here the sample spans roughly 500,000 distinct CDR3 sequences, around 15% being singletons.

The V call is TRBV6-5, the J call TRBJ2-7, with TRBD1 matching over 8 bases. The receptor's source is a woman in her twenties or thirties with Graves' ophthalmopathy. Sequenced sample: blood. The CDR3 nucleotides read TGTGCCAGCAGTTACTGGACAGGGTCACCCAACGAGCAGTACTTC. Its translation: CASSYWTGSPNEQYF.